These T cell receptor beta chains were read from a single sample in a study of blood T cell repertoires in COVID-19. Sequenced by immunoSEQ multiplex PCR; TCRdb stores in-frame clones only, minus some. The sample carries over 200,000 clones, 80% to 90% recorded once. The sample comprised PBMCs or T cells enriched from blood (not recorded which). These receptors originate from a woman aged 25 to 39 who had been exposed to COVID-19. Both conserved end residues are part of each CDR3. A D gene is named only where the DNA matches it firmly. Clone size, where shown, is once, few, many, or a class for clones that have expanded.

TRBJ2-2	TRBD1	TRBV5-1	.	CASSRGQEVGELFF	TGCGCCAGCAGCCGGGGACAGGAAGTCGGGGAGCTGTTTTTT
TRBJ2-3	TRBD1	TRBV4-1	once	CASSLGQGTTQAQYF	TGCGCCAGCAGCCTGGGACAGGGCACGACCCAAGCGCAGTATTTT
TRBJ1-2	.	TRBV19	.	CASSISRRGYGYTF	TGTGCCAGTAGTATATCTCGGCGGGGATATGGCTACACCTTC
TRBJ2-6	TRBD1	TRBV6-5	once	CAGRQGSTFGVLTF	TGTGCCGGTAGACAGGGGAGTACCTTCGGCGTCCTGACTTTC
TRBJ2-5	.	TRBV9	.	CASSVGSARYQETQYF	TGTGCCAGCAGCGTAGGGTCTGCCAGGTACCAAGAGACCCAGTACTTC
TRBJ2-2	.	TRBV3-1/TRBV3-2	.	CASSQLRGHTGELFF	TGTGCCAGCAGCCAGCTAAGGGGCCACACCGGGGAGCTGTTTTTT
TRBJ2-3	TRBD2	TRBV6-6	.	CASSSGTSGTDTQYF	TGTGCCAGCAGCTCCGGGACTAGCGGCACAGATACGCAGTATTTT
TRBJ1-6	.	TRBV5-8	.	CASSSRDTSSPLHF	TGTGCCAGCAGCTCCCGGGACACCAGTTCACCCCTCCACTTT
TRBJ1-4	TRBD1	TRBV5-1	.	CASSLVAGGSRKLFF	TGCGCCAGCAGCTTGGTGGCAGGGGGAAGCCGAAAACTGTTTTTT
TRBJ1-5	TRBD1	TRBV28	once	CASSHRQGGNQPQHF	TGTGCCAGCAGTCACCGACAGGGAGGCAATCAGCCCCAGCATTTT
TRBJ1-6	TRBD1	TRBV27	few	CASSLSPDRGLFYNSPLHF	TGTGCCAGCAGTCTCTCACCGGACAGGGGCTTGTTTTATAATTCACCCCTCCACTTT
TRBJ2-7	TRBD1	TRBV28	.	CASSLPGGYGTGAHEQYF	TGTGCCAGCAGTCTCCCCGGGGGGTATGGGACAGGGGCTCACGAGCAGTACTTC
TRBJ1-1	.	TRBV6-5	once	CASSLGQNTEAFF	TGTGCCAGCAGCCTGGGACAGAACACTGAAGCTTTCTTT
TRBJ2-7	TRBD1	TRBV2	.	CASPPGQGAPEQYF	TGTGCCTCCCCGCCCGGACAGGGGGCTCCCGAGCAGTACTTC
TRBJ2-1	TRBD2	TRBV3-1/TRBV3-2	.	CASSLVGGGYNEQFF	TGTGCCAGCAGCCTCGTCGGGGGGGGCTACAATGAGCAGTTCTTC
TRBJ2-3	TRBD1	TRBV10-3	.	CAIRSGTGTDTQYF	TGTGCCATCAGGTCCGGGACAGGCACAGATACGCAGTATTTT
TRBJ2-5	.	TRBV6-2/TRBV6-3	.	CASSYGGSRETQYF	TGTGCCAGCAGTTACGGCGGGTCAAGGGAGACCCAGTACTTC
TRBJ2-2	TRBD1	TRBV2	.	CASSVDRAAGELFF	TGTGCCAGCAGTGTGGACAGGGCCGCCGGGGAGCTGTTTTTT
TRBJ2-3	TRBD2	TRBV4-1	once	CASSQVTSVTLQYF	TGCGCCAGCAGCCAAGTGACTAGCGTAACCTTACAGTATTTT
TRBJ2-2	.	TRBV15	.	CATSRVAPTFATGELFF	TGTGCCACCAGCAGAGTTGCGCCGACTTTCGCCACCGGGGAGCTGTTTTTT
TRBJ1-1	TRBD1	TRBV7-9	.	CASSSWDRKTEAFF	TGTGCCAGCAGCTCGTGGGACAGGAAAACTGAAGCTTTCTTT
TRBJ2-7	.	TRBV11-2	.	CASSLTRQVYEQYF	TGTGCCAGCAGCTTAACCCGACAGGTGTACGAGCAGTACTTC
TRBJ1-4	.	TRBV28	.	CASSPEQVFNEKLFF	TGTGCCAGCAGTCCAGAACAGGTCTTTAATGAAAAACTGTTTTTT
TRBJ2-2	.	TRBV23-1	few	CASSQASASGELFF	TGCGCCAGCAGTCAGGCTAGTGCTTCCGGGGAGCTGTTTTTT
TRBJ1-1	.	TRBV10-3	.	CAISSRLNTEAFF	TGTGCCATCAGTTCCAGGTTGAACACTGAAGCTTTCTTT
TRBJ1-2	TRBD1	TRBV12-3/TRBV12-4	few	CASGQGIYGYTF	TGTGCCAGCGGACAGGGTATCTATGGCTACACCTTC
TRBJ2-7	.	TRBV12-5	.	CASGLSSGTRAHSEQYF	TGTGCTAGTGGTTTGTCTAGTGGGACACGGGCCCATTCCGAGCAGTACTTC
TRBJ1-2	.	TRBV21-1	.	CASSKEKGYYGYTF	TGTGCCAGCAGCAAAGAAAAGGGGTACTATGGCTACACCTTC
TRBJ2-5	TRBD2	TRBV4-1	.	CASSLGTSGSQETQYF	TGCGCCAGCAGCCTCGGGACTAGCGGGTCACAAGAGACCCAGTACTTC
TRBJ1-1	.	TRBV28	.	CASSLNGGGPEAFF	TGTGCCAGCAGTTTAAACGGGGGGGGACCTGAAGCTTTCTTT
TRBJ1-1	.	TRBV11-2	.	CASSPPGVATEAFF	TGTGCCAGCAGCCCCCCGGGGGTCGCCACTGAAGCTTTCTTT
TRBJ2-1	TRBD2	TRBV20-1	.	CSAGLDNEQFF	TGCAGTGCTGGACTAGACAATGAGCAGTTCTTC
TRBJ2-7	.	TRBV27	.	CASSSLRGSYEQYF	TGTGCCAGCAGTTCCCTAAGGGGGTCCTACGAGCAGTACTTC
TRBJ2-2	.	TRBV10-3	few	CAISGAPNTGELFF	TGTGCCATCAGTGGAGCGCCAAACACCGGGGAGCTGTTTTTT
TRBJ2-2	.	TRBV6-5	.	CASSYAGTGELFF	TGTGCCAGCAGTTACGCAGGCACCGGGGAGCTGTTTTTT